One and the same sample provided the 18 T cell receptor beta chains below, sequenced in a study of CD8 T cells in ankylosing spondylitis. TCRdb called the 5' RACE reads again in MiXCR, with one record for every CDR3 protein. The sample carries 300,000 to 350,000 distinct CDR3 sequences, under 14% recorded once. Sequencing input: blood, either unsorted or a sorted T cell fraction (not recorded which). Every receptor here comes from a female donor with ankylosing spondylitis or in good health (not recorded which).

CDR3 nucleotide sequence: TGCGCCAGCAGTGTTTCGAGGGGCCCAGATACGCAGTATTTT. It yields the protein CASSVSRGPDTQYF. The rearrangement links TRBV10-1 to TRBJ2-3; either TRBD1 or TRBD2 may supply D (5 bases each). Germline values: CDR1 WNHNN, CDR2 SYGVQD (reference sequence). V was clipped by 4 bases and J by 4 bases, with 12 bases between them. The CDR3 is 14 residues long.

This clonotype came up many times. The chain joins TRBV20-1 to TRBJ2-3, with D possibly TRBD2 on 6 matching bases. The CDR3 contains 16 residues. Per germline, CDR1 DFQATT and CDR2 SNEGSKA (reference sequence). V lost 5 bases and J 3 bases, leaving 21 bases between the germline ends. CDR3 in amino acids: CSAFPLLATVTDTQYF. CDR3 coding DNA: TGCAGTGCTTTCCCTCTACTAGCTACGGTGACAGATACGCAGTATTTT.

The genes are TRBV28 and TRBJ1-4, with D maybe TRBD1 (5 bases). V was clipped by 6 bases and J by 1 base, with 12 bases between them. The CDR3 extends over 15 amino acids. The V gene's germline CDR1 is MDHEN and CDR2 SYDVKM. CDR3 DNA: TGTGCCAGCAGCACGATGCAGGGAACTAATGAAAAACTGTTTTTT. As protein: CASSTMQGTNEKLFF.

This clonotype came up many times. This sequence joins TRBV29-1 and TRBJ2-1; 9 bases agree with TRBD2. The CDR3 totals 12 residues. Germline V gene lookup returns CDR1 SQVTM and CDR2 ANQGSEA. The V and J ends lost 4 bases and 9 bases, in that order; junction bases with no gene match: 4. CDR3 protein: CSVGSGSGEQFF. In nucleotides, the CDR3 is TGCAGCGTTGGTAGCGGGAGTGGTGAGCAGTTCTTC.

This clonotype was seen at least ten times. The genes are TRBV10-3 and TRBJ2-7, with a possible D match to TRBD1 (5 bases). V shed 10 bases and J shed 2 bases, with 12 bases lying between them. The CDR3 covers 12 residues. Germline CDR1 ENHRY, CDR2 SYGVKD. The CDR3 loop reads CATADTAYEQYF. DNA of the CDR3: TGTGCCACCGCGGACACAGCCTACGAGCAGTACTTC.

This clonotype was picked up many times. The chain is built from TRBV2 and TRBJ1-1, with D perhaps matching TRBD1 (5 bases). CDR1 and CDR2 from the germline V gene are SNHLY and FYNNEI. V was trimmed by 4 bases and J by 0 bases, leaving 9 bases between them. This CDR3 has 14 residues. Written as DNA, the CDR3 is TGTGCCAGCAGTGCTGGGGCCATGAACACTGAAGCTTTCTTT. Translating it yields CASSAGAMNTEAFF. The whole variable domain, remainder taken from reference TRBV2 and TRBJ1-1, is EPEVTQTPSHQVTQMGQEVILRCVPISNHLYFYWYRQILGQKVEFLVSFYNNEISEKSEIFDDQFSVERPDGSNFTLKIRSTKLEDSAMYFCASSAGAMNTEAFFGQGTRLTVV.

This clonotype came up many times. The chain carries TRBV10-3 and TRBJ2-3, with D possibly TRBD2 on 6 matching bases. Germline loops: CDR1 ENHRY, CDR2 SYGVKD. V shed 10 bases and J shed 2 bases, with 16 bases lying between them. CDR3 length equals 14 residues. The CDR3 reads CATQRDWNTDTQYF. CDR3 bases: TGTGCCACCCAGAGGGACTGGAACACAGATACGCAGTATTTT.

This clonotype occurred many times. The V and J genes are TRBV29-1 and TRBJ1-6; D gene unclear. The CDR3 has 13 amino acids. Trimming shortened V by 5 bases and J by 0 bases, and 5 bases separated the two germline ends. Germline values: CDR1 SQVTM, CDR2 ANQGSEA. DNA for the CDR3: TGCAGCGTTCAACCCTCCTATAATTCACCCCTCCACTTT. Protein: CSVQPSYNSPLHF. Using reference TRBV29-1 and TRBJ1-6 for the parts outside the CDR3, the full variable domain is SAVISQKPSRDICQRGTSLTIQCQVDSQVTMMFWYRQQPGQSLTLIATANQGSEATYESGFVIDKFPISRPNLTFSTLTVSNMSPEDSSIYLCSVQPSYNSPLHFGNGTRLTVT.

This clonotype was seen ten or more times. This sequence joins TRBV15 and TRBJ2-1; the match to TRBD2 covers 7 bases. V trimming: 4 bases; J trimming: 4 bases; junction bases outside the gene matches: 1. Germline V gene lookup returns CDR1 LNHNV and CDR2 YYDKDF (reference sequence). The CDR3 runs to 13 residues. The CDR3 sequence is CATSTGGYNEQFF. CDR3 in DNA: TGTGCCACCAGCACGGGAGGATACAATGAGCAGTTCTTC.

V gene TRBV7-3 combines with J gene TRBJ2-1; 10 bases line up with TRBD1. CDR3 length equals 14 residues. Trimming at V came to 5 bases and at J to 8 bases, leaving 6 bases not matched to a gene. Germline V gives CDR1 SGHTA, CDR2 FQGTGA. CDR3 region: CASSIRQGADEQFF. CDR3 in DNA: TGTGCCAGCAGCATACGACAGGGGGCGGATGAGCAGTTCTTC. Together with reference TRBV7-3 and TRBJ2-1, the CDR3 gives the full variable domain: GAGVSQTPSNKVTEKGKYVELRCDPISGHTALYWYRQSLGQGPEFLIYFQGTGAADDSGLPNDRFFAVRPEGSVSTLKIQRTERGDSAVYLCASSIRQGADEQFFGPGTRLTVL.

The sample holds many counts of this clonotype. CDR3 sequence (DNA): TGTGCCAGCAGTTACCAATGGGGGCAAGATACGCAGTATTTT. Its translation is CASSYQWGQDTQYF. The V and J genes are TRBV11-2 and TRBJ2-3; tentatively, D is TRBD1 (6 bases). This CDR3 region has 14 residues. Trimming cost V 6 bases and J 5 bases, with 15 bases left between them. The germline CDR1 and CDR2 sequences are SGHAT and FQNNGV.

Worth noting for this clonotype: Just one base apart from a much larger clone, this may be a read error. The J gene is TRBJ2-1, the V gene TRBV5-1; D might be TRBD2 (7 bases). The CDR3 runs to 17 residues. The germline V gene has CDR1 SGHRS and CDR2 YFSETQ. The CDR3 DNA reads as TGCACCAGCAGCTTGGCACAGGGAGCGGGAACCTGGAATGAGCAGTTCTTC. Protein: CTSSLAQGAGTWNEQFF. The complete variable domain, with remaining parts taken from reference TRBV5-1 and TRBJ2-1, reads KAGVTQTPRYLIKTRGQQVTLSCSPISGHRSVSWYQQTPGQGLQFLFEYFSETQRNKGNFPGRFSGRQFSNSRSEMNVSTLELGDSALYLCTSSLAQGAGTWNEQFFGPGTRLTVL.

In this sample, this clonotype turned up many times. The chain carries TRBV12-3 or TRBV12-4 and TRBJ2-4; D gene uncertain. This CDR3 contains 16 residues. The V end was cut by 3 bases, the J end by 1 base, with 13 bases between. CDR3: CASSFPPQRAKNIQYF. The CDR3 DNA follows: TGTGCCAGCAGTTTCCCCCCACAAAGGGCCAAAAACATTCAGTACTTC.

This clonotype has ten or more counts. The germline gene is not matched at one end of the junction; a read error may be the cause. The chain uses TRBV7-9 and TRBJ1-1; 7 bases fit TRBD1. Germline V gene sequence: CDR1 SEHNR, CDR2 FQNEAQ (reference sequence). This CDR3 comprises 15 residues. CDR3 protein: CATEGGRGVKTEAFF. CDR3 in DNA: TGTGCCACAGAAGGGGGCAGAGGGGTGAAGACTGAAGCTTTCTTT.

The genes are TRBV20-1 and TRBJ1-2, with TRBD1 matching 7 bases. With V trimmed by 5 bases and J by 5 bases, 5 bases remained unmatched. From germline, CDR1 is DFQATT and CDR2 SNEGSKA (reference sequence). This CDR3 has 12 residues. Here the CDR3 reads CSASTGQYGYTF. CDR3 sequence (DNA): TGCAGTGCTTCGACGGGACAGTATGGCTACACCTTC.

The table lists this clonotype with a few counts. V and J are TRBV7-9 and TRBJ2-7; D is unclear. The germline gives CDR1 SEHNR, CDR2 FQNEAQ (reference sequence). V was clipped by 8 bases and J by 2 bases, with 16 bases between them. CDR3 length: 14 residues. CDR3 loop: CASDGANQAYEQYF. The CDR3 bases are TGTGCCAGCGATGGAGCGAATCAAGCCTACGAGCAGTACTTC.

This clonotype was detected many times. The V call is TRBV12-3 or TRBV12-4, the J call TRBJ1-4, with D possibly TRBD1 on 5 matching bases. V lost 5 bases to trimming and J lost 11 bases, with 12 bases between them. This CDR3 comprises 12 residues. The CDR3 DNA reads TGTGCCAGCAGTAGCAGGGCGTGGAAACTGTTTTTT. Amino acids: CASSSRAWKLFF.

This clonotype was seen repeatedly, ten times or more. Germline and junction disagree at one end, which may indicate a read error. The J gene is TRBJ1-6, the V gene TRBV10-3; D gene ambiguous. The length of the CDR3 is 13 residues. The germline CDR1 and CDR2 sequences are ENHRY and SYGVKD. The CDR3 loop reads CALREGSNSPLHF. The CDR3 region has the DNA TGTGCCCTCAGAGAGGGCTCCAATTCACCCCTCCACTTT.